The 9 T cell receptor beta chains in this list originate from one sample, sequenced in a study of blood T cells in healthy people across ages. For the second PCR, which ran for about 6 to 11 cycles, a sample-barcoded 5' primer and a J-beta primer mix were used. TCRdb re-derived calls from the 5' RACE reads in MiXCR, one entry per CDR3 protein. The sample has fewer than 2 million distinct CDR3 sequences, around 42% seen once. Sequencing used blood. Source of these receptors: a human donor in good health.

V usage is TRBV7-3 and J usage is TRBJ2-1, with TRBD1 matching 9 bases. The V segment lost 2 bases and the J segment 5 bases; nucleotides outside the gene matches: 7. Germline CDR1 and CDR2: SGHTA and FQGTGA. The CDR3 consists of 16 residues. The CDR3 DNA is TGTGCCAGCAGCTTATGGGGACAGGGTTTCGACAATGAGCAGTTCTTC. Protein sequence: CASSLWGQGFDNEQFF.

V gene TRBV28 combines with J gene TRBJ2-2, with D possibly TRBD2 on 6 matching bases. The length of the CDR3 is 17 residues. Trimming removed 8 bases from V and 5 bases from J, with 24 bases in between. The germline V gene encodes CDR1 MDHEN and CDR2 SYDVKM. The CDR3 region has the DNA TGTGCCAGCGACGCTCATGCAGGGTTAGGAGGGACCGGGGAGCTGTTTTTT. It encodes CASDAHAGLGGTGELFF.

This chain joins TRBV12-3 or TRBV12-4 and TRBJ2-5; D is unresolved. This CDR3 is built from 16 residues. V dropped 5 bases and J dropped 1 base, with 17 bases sitting between them. For the CDR3, the DNA is TGTGCCAGCAGTGACGGGTTATCCGGGCTCCAAGAGACCCAGTACTTC. Its translation is CASSDGLSGLQETQYF.

This chain connects TRBV20-1 to TRBJ2-5, with 7 bases identical to TRBD2. CDR1 DFQATT and CDR2 SNEGSKA come from the germline V gene (reference sequence). This CDR3 has 16 amino acids. The ends lost 1 base at V and 11 bases at J; junction bases unmatched: 19. The CDR3 is CSARAATSLSYNEQYF. Written as DNA, the CDR3 is TGCAGTGCTAGAGCAGCGACTAGCCTGTCCTACAATGAGCAGTACTTC.

The chain recombines TRBV7-9 with TRBJ2-5; D possibly matches TRBD1 or TRBD2 (5 bases each). With the DNA end fitting TRBJ2-7 better, the J assignment may be wrong. CDR3 size: 14 residues. The germline V gene encodes CDR1 SEHNR and CDR2 FQNEAQ (reference sequence). In DNA, the CDR3 is TGTGCCAGCAGCTTTAGCGAGACAGTTGACGAGCAGTACTTC. It yields the protein CASSFSETVDEQYF.

The chain couples TRBV24-1 to TRBJ2-7; a weak D match, TRBD2 (6 bases). Germline loops: CDR1 KGHDR, CDR2 SFDVKD. V was cut by 7 bases and J by 2 bases, with 11 bases left in between. The CDR3 runs 13 residues. For the CDR3, the DNA is TGTGCCACCAGCGGGGGATCCACCTACGAGCAGTACTTC. Translation gives CATSGGSTYEQYF.

J is TRBJ1-2 and V is TRBV6-2 or TRBV6-3; D remains unclear. The CDR3 contains 12 residues. Between the trimmed V and J ends, which lost 2 bases and 8 bases, there was a span of 9 bases. Per the germline V gene, CDR1 is MNHEY and CDR2 is SVGEGT. The CDR3 bases are TGTGCCAGCAGTTACACCCCCAGCGGCTACACCTTC. It is translated as CASSYTPSGYTF.

V is TRBV6-5 and J is TRBJ1-2, with a weak D call TRBD1 (6 bases). CDR1 is MNHEY, CDR2 SVGAGI, per germline. CDR3 length: 13 amino acids. V lost 6 bases, J lost 7 bases, and 15 bases lay in between. CDR3: CASRLNRAFGYTF. For the CDR3, the DNA is TGTGCCAGCAGATTGAACAGGGCATTTGGCTACACCTTC.

The genes are TRBV29-1 and TRBJ1-2; the D is unclear. The V gene's germline CDR1 is SQVTM and CDR2 ANQGSEA. V was clipped by 7 bases and J by 8 bases, with 23 bases between them. The CDR3 is made up of 14 amino acids. CDR3 loop: CSAVGGGPSRGYTF. The CDR3 DNA reads as TGCAGCGCTGTGGGTGGAGGGCCGTCTCGGGGCTACACCTTC.